The rows below give T cell receptor beta chains drawn from one sample of a study of spatial heterogeneity in lung cancer. TCRdb itself ran the 5' RACE reads through MiXCR, one entry per CDR3 protein. The table has tens of thousands of distinct CDR3 sequences, roughly 12% seen once. Sequencing was performed on PBMCs, taken at surgery. The origin of the receptors is a male donor with early-stage non-small cell lung cancer. The CDR3 runs from the conserved cysteine through the conserved F or W. The D gene is left open where the match is weak. The size of a clone is reported for some rows only, either as once, few or many, or as a class for expanded clones.

v_gene: TRBV4-3; abundance: many; d_gene: .; j_gene: TRBJ1-4; CDR3aa: CASSQDPGTENEKLFF; CDR3nt: TGCGCCAGCAGCCAAGATCCGGGGACGGAGAATGAAAAACTGTTTTTT
v_gene: TRBV28; abundance: many; d_gene: .; j_gene: TRBJ2-7; CDR3aa: CASTQGGPPYEQYF; CDR3nt: TGTGCCAGCACCCAGGGGGGGCCCCCCTACGAGCAGTACTTC
v_gene: TRBV18; abundance: few; d_gene: .; j_gene: TRBJ2-3; CDR3aa: CASSRQDGVLSTDTQYF; CDR3nt: TGTGCCAGCTCACGGCAAGACGGGGTCTTAAGCACAGATACGCAGTATTTT
v_gene: TRBV4-3; abundance: few; d_gene: .; j_gene: TRBJ1-2; CDR3aa: CASSQDRQYGYTF; CDR3nt: TGCGCCAGCAGCCAAGATCGGCAGTATGGCTACACCTTC
v_gene: TRBV10-3; abundance: .; d_gene: TRBD1; j_gene: TRBJ1-1; CDR3aa: CAISSVPGQGPGTEAFF; CDR3nt: TGTGCCATCAGTTCGGTCCCGGGACAGGGACCGGGCACTGAAGCTTTCTTT
v_gene: TRBV12-3/TRBV12-4; abundance: few; d_gene: TRBD1; j_gene: TRBJ1-6; CDR3aa: CASSLGDSNSPLHF; CDR3nt: TGTGCCAGCAGTTTAGGGGACAGTAATTCACCCCTCCACTTT
v_gene: TRBV6-2/TRBV6-3; abundance: few; d_gene: TRBD1; j_gene: TRBJ2-3; CDR3aa: CASSADRGLADTQYF; CDR3nt: TGTGCCAGCAGCGCGGACAGGGGGCTGGCAGATACGCAGTATTTT
v_gene: TRBV12-3/TRBV12-4; abundance: few; d_gene: TRBD1; j_gene: TRBJ2-6; CDR3aa: CASSIEGQPGVVLTF; CDR3nt: TGTGCCAGCAGTATAGAGGGACAGCCTGGGGTCGTCCTGACTTTC
v_gene: TRBV14; abundance: few; d_gene: TRBD2; j_gene: TRBJ2-1; CDR3aa: CASSLIFAGGNEQFF; CDR3nt: TGTGCCAGCAGCCTAATTTTTGCGGGGGGGAATGAGCAGTTCTTC
v_gene: TRBV29-1; abundance: .; d_gene: .; j_gene: TRBJ2-3; CDR3aa: CSVMSQGARTDTQYF; CDR3nt: TGCAGCGTTATGTCCCAGGGAGCTCGCACAGATACGCAGTATTTT
v_gene: TRBV20-1; abundance: .; d_gene: TRBD2; j_gene: TRBJ2-3; CDR3aa: CSAGRTSGGSDTQYF; CDR3nt: TGCAGTGCTGGTCGGACTAGCGGGGGCTCGGATACGCAGTATTTT
v_gene: TRBV7-2; abundance: few; d_gene: .; j_gene: TRBJ2-1; CDR3aa: CASSLVGGSHNEQFF; CDR3nt: TGTGCCAGCAGCTTAGTAGGGGGGTCCCACAATGAGCAGTTCTTC
v_gene: TRBV10-3; abundance: .; d_gene: .; j_gene: TRBJ1-6; CDR3aa: CTISENSVSQNNSPLHF; CDR3nt: TGTACCATCAGTGAAAATTCGGTCTCTCAAAATAATTCACCCCTCCACTTT
v_gene: TRBV2; abundance: few; d_gene: .; j_gene: TRBJ2-2; CDR3aa: CASSGQVLNTGELFF; CDR3nt: TGTGCCAGCAGTGGACAGGTGCTGAACACCGGGGAGCTGTTTTTT
v_gene: TRBV6-6; abundance: few; d_gene: TRBD2; j_gene: TRBJ2-3; CDR3aa: CASSYTPGLAGVVDTQYF; CDR3nt: TGTGCCAGCAGTTACACCCCGGGACTAGCGGGGGTTGTAGATACGCAGTATTTT
v_gene: TRBV19; abundance: few; d_gene: .; j_gene: TRBJ1-5; CDR3aa: CASSMGRDGNQPQHF; CDR3nt: TGTGCCAGTAGTATGGGTAGGGATGGCAATCAGCCCCAGCATTTT
v_gene: TRBV18; abundance: .; d_gene: TRBD1; j_gene: TRBJ2-1; CDR3aa: CASSPGQGVNEQFF; CDR3nt: TGTGCCAGCTCACCGGGACAGGGAGTCAATGAGCAGTTCTTC
v_gene: TRBV28; abundance: few; d_gene: TRBD2; j_gene: TRBJ2-3; CDR3aa: CSAGGADTQYF; CDR3nt: TGTTCAGCGGGGGGGGCAGATACGCAGTATTTT
v_gene: TRBV20-1; abundance: few; d_gene: TRBD1; j_gene: TRBJ2-1; CDR3aa: CSVQIRTGERYNEQFF; CDR3nt: TGCAGTGTCCAGATCAGGACAGGGGAAAGGTACAATGAGCAGTTCTTC
v_gene: TRBV19; abundance: few; d_gene: .; j_gene: TRBJ2-2; CDR3aa: CASSVSRDFRDTGELFF; CDR3nt: TGTGCCAGTAGTGTTTCCCGGGACTTTCGGGACACCGGGGAGCTGTTTTTT
v_gene: TRBV7-2; abundance: .; d_gene: .; j_gene: TRBJ1-5; CDR3aa: CASSLGGPVGNQPQHF; CDR3nt: TGTGCCAGCAGCTTAGGGGGGCCGGTTGGCAATCAGCCCCAGCATTTT
v_gene: TRBV18; abundance: many; d_gene: .; j_gene: TRBJ2-1; CDR3aa: CASSWTESSYNEQFF; CDR3nt: TGTGCCAGCTCATGGACAGAAAGCTCCTACAATGAGCAGTTCTTC
v_gene: TRBV20-1; abundance: .; d_gene: .; j_gene: TRBJ2-2; CDR3aa: CSAREMGNTGELFF; CDR3nt: TGCAGTGCTAGGGAAATGGGGAATACCGGGGAGCTGTTTTTT
v_gene: TRBV20-1; abundance: few; d_gene: .; j_gene: TRBJ2-1; CDR3aa: CSALTRDSAIYNEQFF; CDR3nt: TGCAGTGCCCTAACCCGGGACTCTGCCATCTACAATGAGCAGTTCTTC
v_gene: TRBV12-3/TRBV12-4; abundance: many; d_gene: .; j_gene: TRBJ1-6; CDR3aa: CASSLVQGLNSPLHF; CDR3nt: TGTGCCAGCAGTTTAGTCCAGGGACTAAATTCACCCCTCCACTTT
v_gene: TRBV11-3; abundance: many; d_gene: .; j_gene: TRBJ2-7; CDR3aa: CASSLRGNSYEQYF; CDR3nt: TGTGCCAGCAGCTTAAGGGGGAACTCCTACGAGCAGTACTTC
v_gene: TRBV5-6; abundance: few; d_gene: .; j_gene: TRBJ1-2; CDR3aa: CASSLEAYGYTF; CDR3nt: TGTGCCAGCAGCTTGGAGGCCTATGGCTACACCTTC
v_gene: TRBV7-2; abundance: many; d_gene: .; j_gene: TRBJ1-5; CDR3aa: CASSLANQPQHF; CDR3nt: TGTGCCAGCAGCTTAGCAAATCAGCCCCAGCATTTT